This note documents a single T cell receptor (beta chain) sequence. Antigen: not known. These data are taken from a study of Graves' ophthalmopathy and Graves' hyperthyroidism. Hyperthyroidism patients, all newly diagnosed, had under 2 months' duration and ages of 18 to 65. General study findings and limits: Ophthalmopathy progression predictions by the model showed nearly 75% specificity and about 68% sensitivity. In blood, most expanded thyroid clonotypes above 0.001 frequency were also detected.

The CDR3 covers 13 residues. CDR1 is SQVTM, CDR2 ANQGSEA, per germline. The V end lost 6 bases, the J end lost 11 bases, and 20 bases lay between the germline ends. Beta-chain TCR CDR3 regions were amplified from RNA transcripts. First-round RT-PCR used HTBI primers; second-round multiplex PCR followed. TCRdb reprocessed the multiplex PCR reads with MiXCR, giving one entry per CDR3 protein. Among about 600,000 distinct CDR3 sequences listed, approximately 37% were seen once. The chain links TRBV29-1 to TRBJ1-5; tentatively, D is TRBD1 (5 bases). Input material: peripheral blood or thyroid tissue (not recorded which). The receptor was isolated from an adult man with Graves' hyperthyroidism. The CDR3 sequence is CSVGGTSQETQHF. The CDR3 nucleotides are TGCAGCGTCGGGGGGACTAGCCAAGAGACCCAGCATTTT.